A single T cell receptor beta chain is shown here with its context. Its antigen is still unknown. Base qualities were left out, and no much larger clone turns up one base away. The cohort comprised several hundred healthy bone marrow donors. At the time of sampling, every cohort member was nominally healthy, though immune exposures that went unrecorded were likely present. The donor was CMV seronegative and was included in the group of hundreds of seronegative cohort members. Each donor provided a peripheral blood sample, and peripheral blood mononuclear cells were used for TCR beta sequencing. The Qiagen DNeasy Blood Extraction Kit was used to extract genomic DNA from the blood cell samples. Per the germline V gene, SGHDT is the CDR1 and YYEEEE is the CDR2. Trimming removed 3 bases from V and 7 bases from J, leaving 5 bases between the germline ends. The CDR3 contains 12 residues, cysteine and phenylalanine counted. Only the CDR3 DNA stays, 36 bases, in frame from base 1.

The data stem from a study of cytomegalovirus exposure and HLA in healthy donors (dated by TCRdb to 2017 to 2019). Background on the whole study: An earlier analysis of several hundred of the donors reported 250 to 300 Gb of sequence data and 117 million unique TCR beta sequences from 150 million to 200 million T cells. An early release covering roughly 640 HLA-typed donors comprised about 300 gigabases of sequencing data and 85 million to 100 million unique TCR sequences. Among the roughly 390 genotyped donors, 81% belonged to the genetic ancestry cluster associated with self-reported Caucasian donors. The aim of the study was to test whether cataloging public T cell receptors could identify signatures of past pathogen exposure. The T cell repertoires of 550 to 850 subjects were profiled by immunosequencing and related to cytomegalovirus serostatus. In addition to the first cohort of approximately 670 subjects, a separate validation cohort of some 120 different subjects was used. The study combined high-throughput TCR immunosequencing, statistical association of individual TCRs with disease status, and machine learning to predict cytomegalovirus infection status. To study patterns of TCR occurrence, a later analysis re-analyzed previously published TCR beta repertoires from hundreds of donors and added high-resolution HLA genotyping. Rather than drawing on any new phenotypic data, the later analysis identified candidate immune exposures from TCR beta sequences and the way those sequences occurred across donors. In an earlier analysis of roughly 600 of the donors, high-throughput TCR beta sequencing was used to judge whether each TCR beta V gene segment behaved as functional or pseudogenic. Donor age, sex, ethnicity and CMV serostatus were compiled alongside the repertoire data. A later genetic analysis used genome-wide SNP genotypes for about three fifths of the roughly 700 donors, treating that subset as a discovery cohort. All discovery cohort repertoires had been generated on a single sequencing platform. Class I and class II HLA loci were covered by the typing at four-digit resolution. The number of typed donors differed by locus: about 620-640 for A, B, C, DRB1 and DQB1; 522 for DQA1; 600 to 610 for DPA1; and 400 to 480 for DPB1. About five DR-DQ haplotypes were treated as single units for association and clustering because of strong linkage in the cohort. Across approximately 400 genotyped donors of the cohort, an average of approximately 240,000 unique TCR beta nucleotide sequences per donor were sequenced, and about a sixth of those sequences were non-productive. What the work shows at the level of the full study, not this receptor alone: The classifier was reported to diagnose cytomegalovirus status with high specificity and sensitivity in both the original cohort and the validation cohort. V-gene and J-gene trimming of TCR beta chains was associated with a missense DCLRE1C variant in a later genetic analysis, and the association was replicated in an independent cohort. The study listed 150 to 200 TCR beta chains as associated with cytomegalovirus. HLA typing was unavailable for some donors at each locus, so association tests used only the typed subset. In an earlier analysis of under 600 of the donors, most TCR beta V segments were observed in productive rearrangements about 87% or about 30% of the time, broadly matching IMGT annotations. In a later analysis, TCR association rates were found to vary across HLA loci, with the most associated TCRs seen for DRB1 alleles and the fewest for HLA-C alleles. Most TCR sequences were observed very rarely across donors, whereas some public TCRs were present in many individuals. CMV serostatus was the only immune exposure information available for the cohort. A later genetic analysis reported fewer N-insertions in productive TCRs among donors in an Asian-associated ancestry cluster than the roughly 620-donor mean. In vitro tests confirmed that a few of the cytomegalovirus-associated TCR beta chains recognize cytomegalovirus antigens. This cohort had only TCR beta chains sequenced, and the lack of alpha or paired-chain data limited which features could be detected. In a later analysis, HLA-associated TCR beta chains were found to be more clonally expanded and to have lower generation probabilities than equally common non-associated chains. Some IMGT-functional V segments, including TRBV6-2 and TRBV6-3, could not be distinguished by the 87-base-pair reads and were therefore excluded. According to the authors, the approach could potentially be generalized to other disease states and immunological phenotypes. A cluster of highly shared sequence variants was judged likely to represent a technical artifact of the sequencing pipeline. The presence/absence analyses assumed that sequencing depth was roughly uniform across donors, and that assumption may not be true. A later analysis reported that several top co-occurrence clusters appeared linked to parvovirus B19, influenza, CMV and Epstein-Barr virus. Linkage disequilibrium might explain the correlated functional status among segregating V segments, but an unknown experimental factor could not be ruled out. According to a later analysis, most CMV-associated TCR beta chains appeared to be HLA-restricted, and the HLA associations seemed to be driven largely by CMV exposure. When HLA alleles, especially DR and DQ, strongly co-occurred, TCR associations were difficult to assign to individual alleles. A further reported finding was that TCR beta sequences accurately predicted the HLA-A and HLA-B alleles for most subjects in the first cohort. The earlier analysis of 450 to 700 of the donors excluded seventeen rarely observed V segments, including chromosome 9 orphons, because counts were too low. In a later analysis, around 17,000 TCR beta sequences were associated with specific HLA alleles at a false discovery rate of 0.05.

The method was the immunoSEQ multiplex PCR assay. The multiplex PCR relied on a mix of 60 forward primers for TCR Vbeta segments and 13 reverse primers for TCR Jbeta segments. A multiplex PCR assay on genomic DNA amplified the CDR3 region of rearranged TCR beta genes. On the Illumina HiSeq System, the amplified TCR beta libraries were sequenced as 87-base-pair reads. The paper's processing steps were these. A later analysis counted tens of millions of unique TCR beta chains across the 666 repertoires, and 10 million to 11 million of these chains were shared by at least two donors. A nearest-neighbor algorithm error-corrected the raw reads and collapsed the reads into unique sequences, merging closely related sequences to remove PCR and sequencing errors. To assign V, D and J gene segments, CDR3 sequences were aligned to IMGT reference sequences. Each retained sequence needed at least a six-nucleotide match to both a V gene segment and a J gene segment. A rearrangement counted as productive if the CDR3 had no stop codons and remained in frame with V and J, and every other rearrangement counted as non-productive. CDR3 was defined according to IMGT convention as the region running from the second conserved V-encoded cysteine to the conserved J-encoded phenylalanine. The earlier analysis of more than 450 of the donors excluded sequences that lacked an unambiguous match to a single V gene segment. An earlier analysis of fewer than 750 of the donors classified V segments as functional when productive rearrangements were above 56.7% and as segregating when the standard deviation between donors was above 5%. A statistical classification framework was built to diagnose cytomegalovirus status from the catalog of TCR beta chain sequences. In a later analysis, V and J genes were assigned by comparing TCR nucleotide sequences against IMGT/GENE-DB human TR gene sequences. A later analysis assigned CDR3 sequences and most-parsimonious VDJ recombination scenarios with the TCRdist pipeline. A later analysis defined each TCR beta chain by its CDR3 amino acid sequence plus V-gene family, and excluded reads lacking a unique V-gene family. As a way to deal with suspected cross-contamination and a sequencing artifact, a later analysis dropped hundreds of nucleotide sequences that were highly shared and had low generation probability. A later analysis calculated a clonal expansion index for each public chain from normalized within-repertoire ranks of inferred template counts. In a later analysis, generation probabilities were computed using a VDJ recombination model fitted to out-of-frame rearrangements, and the results were checked against IGoR. In a later analysis, TCR-TCR, TCR-HLA and TCR-CMV co-occurrence was scored with hypergeometric tests, and a repertoire-size bias correction was applied to TCR pairs. In a later analysis, false discovery rates were estimated by permuting HLA or CMV assignments 20 times. In a later analysis, co-occurring TCRs were grouped using DBSCAN, with TCRdist sequence similarity added in when clustering inside HLA-allele-positive subsets. Repertoires with fewer than 30,000 or more than 120,000 public chains were left out of co-occurrence clustering, as were about five repertoires with anomalous nucleotide sharing. The table comes from immuneACCESS by way of TCRdb, which keeps in-frame sequences with V and J called. Part of the clones is missing from these tables; in studies checked, under half for an unresolved V gene and the rest for unknown reasons. V, J and clone size are those of that table, while D and trimming were read from the DNA. The sample table lists roughly 180,000 clones, roughly 84% of them with a count of one. The biggest ten clones account for roughly 1% of the sample.

The sample consisted of PBMCs. The V and J segments used are TRBV5-6 and TRBJ1-6, with no reliable assignment of the D segment. The source is a man aged 30-40 years in good health and CMV-seronegative. CDR3 loop: CASSSQNSPLHF. The nucleotide sequence is TGTGCCAGCAGCTCCCAAAATTCACCCCTCCACTTT.